This TCR beta chain is from a study of T cell changes during pregnancy in multiple sclerosis. TCRdb keeps only in-frame clones here, not all; method: immunoSEQ multiplex PCR. The table records about 79,000 clones, around 90% of them present only once. Per the germline V gene, CDR1 is SGHTA and CDR2 is FQGNSA. The CDR3 loop spans 16 amino acids. V trimming: 1 base; J trimming: 2 bases; junction bases outside the gene matches: 5. This sequence joins TRBV7-2 and TRBJ2-3; 8 nucleotides line up with TRBD1. Sequences were derived from CD4+ T cells from peripheral blood mononuclear cells, sampled in the second trimester of pregnancy. The clonotype was recovered from a female donor with multiple sclerosis, enrolled in a pregnancy study. The CDR3: CASSLVGQGATDTQYF. Here the CDR3 DNA reads TGTGCCAGCAGCTTAGTGGGGCAGGGGGCCACAGATACGCAGTATTTT.